The clone carrying this T cell receptor beta chain has ten or more counts. The CDR3 totals 15 residues. Trimming removed 2 bases from V and 1 base from J, with 10 bases in between. CDR1 SGHRS and CDR2 YFSETQ come from the germline V gene. The data were taken from a study of neurological immune-mediated disorders. One entry per CDR3 protein, called by TCRdb with MiXCR from the 5' RACE reads. The repertoire consists of 35,000 to 45,000 distinct CDR3 sequences, with around a tenth occurring once and the leading ten covering just under 4%. The sequence derives from a woman aged 25-40 years with HTLV-1-associated myelopathy (HAM/TSP). The chain is built from TRBV5-1 and TRBJ1-3, with D hard to call. The sequencing input was CD4+ T cells from blood. Written as DNA, the CDR3 is TGCGCCAGCAGCTTATCAGGTTCGTCTGGAAACACCATATATTTT. Translation gives CASSLSGSSGNTIYF.